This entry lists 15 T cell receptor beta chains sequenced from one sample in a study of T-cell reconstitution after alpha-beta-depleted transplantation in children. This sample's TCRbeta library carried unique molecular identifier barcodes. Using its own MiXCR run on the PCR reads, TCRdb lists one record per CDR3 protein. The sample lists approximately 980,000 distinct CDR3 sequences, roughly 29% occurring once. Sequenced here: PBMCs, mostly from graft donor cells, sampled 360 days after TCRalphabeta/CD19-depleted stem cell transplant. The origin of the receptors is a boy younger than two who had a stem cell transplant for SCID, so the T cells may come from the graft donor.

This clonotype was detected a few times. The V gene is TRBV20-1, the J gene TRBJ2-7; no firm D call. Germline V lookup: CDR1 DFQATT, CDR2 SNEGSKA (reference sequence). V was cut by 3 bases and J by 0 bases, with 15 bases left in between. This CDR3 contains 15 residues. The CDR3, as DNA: TGCAGTGCTAGTTTCGGTCCCGCCAGCTCCTACGAGCAGTACTTC. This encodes CSASFGPASSYEQYF.

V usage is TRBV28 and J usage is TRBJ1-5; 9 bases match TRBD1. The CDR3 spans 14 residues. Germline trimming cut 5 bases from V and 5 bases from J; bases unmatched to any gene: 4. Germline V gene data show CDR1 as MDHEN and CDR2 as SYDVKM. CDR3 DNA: TGTGCCAGCAGTCCAACAGGGGGCTATCAGCCCCAGCATTTT. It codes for CASSPTGGYQPQHF.

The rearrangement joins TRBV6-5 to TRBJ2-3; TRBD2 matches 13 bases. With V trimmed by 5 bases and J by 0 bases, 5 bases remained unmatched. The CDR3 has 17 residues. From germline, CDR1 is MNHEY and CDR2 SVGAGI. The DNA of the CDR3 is TGTGCCAGCAGTACTAGCGGGGGGGCTTGGAGCACAGATACGCAGTATTTT. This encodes CASSTSGGAWSTDTQYF.

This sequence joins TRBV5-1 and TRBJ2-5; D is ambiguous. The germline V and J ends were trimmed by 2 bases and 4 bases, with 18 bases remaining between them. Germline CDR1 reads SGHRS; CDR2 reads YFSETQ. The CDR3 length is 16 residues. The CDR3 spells CASSFPLTDPPETQYF. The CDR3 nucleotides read TGCGCCAGCAGCTTCCCCCTCACCGACCCCCCAGAGACCCAGTACTTC.

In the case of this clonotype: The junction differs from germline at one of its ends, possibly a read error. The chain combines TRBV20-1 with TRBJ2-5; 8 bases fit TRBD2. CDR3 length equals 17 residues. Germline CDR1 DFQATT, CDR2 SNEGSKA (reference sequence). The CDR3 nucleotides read TGCTGTGCTAGTGTCCCCTCTAAGCGGGGGCCGTGGGAGACCCAGTACTTC. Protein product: CCASVPSKRGPWETQYF.

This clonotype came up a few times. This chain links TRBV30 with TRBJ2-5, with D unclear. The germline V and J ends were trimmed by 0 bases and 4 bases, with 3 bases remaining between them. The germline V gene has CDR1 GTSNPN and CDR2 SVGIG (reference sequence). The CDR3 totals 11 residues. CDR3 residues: CAWSVRETQYF. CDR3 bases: TGTGCCTGGAGTGTCCGAGAGACCCAGTACTTC.

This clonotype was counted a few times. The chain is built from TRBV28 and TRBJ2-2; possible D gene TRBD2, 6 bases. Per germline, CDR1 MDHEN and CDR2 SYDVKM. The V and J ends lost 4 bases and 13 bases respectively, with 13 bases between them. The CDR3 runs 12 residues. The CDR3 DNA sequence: TGTGCCAGCAGTTGGGACTGGCGCGGGCTGTTTTTT. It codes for CASSWDWRGLFF.

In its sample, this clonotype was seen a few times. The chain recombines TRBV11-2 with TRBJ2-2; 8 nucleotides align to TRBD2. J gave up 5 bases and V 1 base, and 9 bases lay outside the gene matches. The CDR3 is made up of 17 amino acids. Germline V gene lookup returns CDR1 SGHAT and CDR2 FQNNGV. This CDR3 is CASSLARGLAGTGELFF. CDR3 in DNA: TGTGCCAGCAGCTTAGCCCGAGGACTAGCCGGTACCGGGGAGCTGTTTTTT.

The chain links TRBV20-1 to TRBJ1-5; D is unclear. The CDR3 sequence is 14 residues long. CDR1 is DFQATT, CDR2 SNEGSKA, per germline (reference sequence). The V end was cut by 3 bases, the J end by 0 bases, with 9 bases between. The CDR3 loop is CSARGPTSNQPQHF. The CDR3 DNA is TGCAGTGCTAGGGGCCCGACTAGCAATCAGCCCCAGCATTTT.

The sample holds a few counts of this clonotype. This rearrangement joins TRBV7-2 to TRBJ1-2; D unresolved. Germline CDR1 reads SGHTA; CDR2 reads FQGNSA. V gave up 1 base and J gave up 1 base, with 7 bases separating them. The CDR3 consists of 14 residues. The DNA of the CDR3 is TGTGCCAGCAGCTTAGTTCCAGATAACTATGGCTACACCTTC. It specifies CASSLVPDNYGYTF.

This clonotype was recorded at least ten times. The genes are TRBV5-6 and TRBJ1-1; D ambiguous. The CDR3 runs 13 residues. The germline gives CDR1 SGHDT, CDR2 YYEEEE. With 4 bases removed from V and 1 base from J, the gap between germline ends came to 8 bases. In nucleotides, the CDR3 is TGTGCCAGCAGCGCCGGCGCGAACACTGAAGCTTTCTTT. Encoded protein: CASSAGANTEAFF. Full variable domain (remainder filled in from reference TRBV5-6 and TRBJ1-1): DAGVTQSPTHLIKTRGQQVTLRCSPKSGHDTVSWYQQALGQGPQFIFQYYEEEERQRGNFPDRFSGHQFPNYSSELNVNALLLGDSALYLCASSAGANTEAFFGQGTRLTVV.

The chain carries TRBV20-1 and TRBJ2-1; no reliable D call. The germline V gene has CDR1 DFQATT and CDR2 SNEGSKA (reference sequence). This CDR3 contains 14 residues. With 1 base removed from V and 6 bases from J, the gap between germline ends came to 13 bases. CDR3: CSARVRLKSNEQFF. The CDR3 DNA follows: TGCAGTGCTAGAGTTCGGCTGAAGAGCAATGAGCAGTTCTTC.

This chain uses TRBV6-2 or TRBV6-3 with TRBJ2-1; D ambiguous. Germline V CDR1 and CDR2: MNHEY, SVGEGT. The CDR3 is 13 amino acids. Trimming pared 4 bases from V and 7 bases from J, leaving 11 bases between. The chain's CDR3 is CASSFPGLNEQFF. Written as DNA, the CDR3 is TGTGCCAGCAGTTTCCCCGGCTTGAATGAGCAGTTCTTC.

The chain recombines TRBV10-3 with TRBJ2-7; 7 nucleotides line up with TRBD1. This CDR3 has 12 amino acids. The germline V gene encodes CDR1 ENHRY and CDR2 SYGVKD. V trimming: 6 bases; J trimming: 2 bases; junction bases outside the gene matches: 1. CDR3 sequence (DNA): TGTGCCATCAGAGGGACAGCCTACGAGCAGTACTTC. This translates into CAIRGTAYEQYF.

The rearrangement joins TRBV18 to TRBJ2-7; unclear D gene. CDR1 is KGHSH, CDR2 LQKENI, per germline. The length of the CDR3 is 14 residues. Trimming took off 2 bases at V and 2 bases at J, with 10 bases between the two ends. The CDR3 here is CASSPLPDTYEQYF. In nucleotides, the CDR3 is TGTGCCAGCTCACCATTGCCCGATACCTACGAGCAGTACTTC.